The table lists the clone carrying this T cell receptor beta chain with a few counts. The antigen is not known. This specimen belongs to a study of human T cells and chemical hapten exposure. The sample's time point: patch test 1, 2 weeks after DPC sensitization. The sample's treatment: therapeutic diphenylcyclopropenone sensitization with weekly scalp DPC. Whole blood, unfractionated, served as the material for total RNA extraction. The CDR3 is 19 residues long. The ends were cut back, 7 bases at V and 4 bases at J, with 28 bases in the middle. Germline lookup yields CDR1 SEHNR and CDR2 FQNEAQ (reference sequence). Study results and caveats: Unchanged with DPC sensitization were TCRs above 1 in 1000 frequency.

MiXCR, applied by TCRdb to the RACE reads, yields one record per CDR3 protein. Here the sample spans about 37,000 distinct CDR3 sequences, just under 6.5% being singletons. This TCR was recovered from a woman aged 25 to 39 with alopecia areata. Some clones in this sample may be carry-over from other donors' samples. V gene TRBV7-9 combines with J gene TRBJ2-2; possibly TRBD2 for D (6 bases). The material sequenced was whole blood, taken in connection with sensitization to the hapten diphenylcyclopropenone (DPC). The CDR3 sequence: CASTKAGVPGPQRTGELFF. The CDR3 DNA is TGTGCCAGCACCAAAGCGGGCGTTCCGGGACCCCAACGCACCGGGGAGCTGTTTTTT.